The clone carrying this T cell receptor beta chain was observed a handful of times. Profiling relied on immunoSEQ multiplex PCR, and the TCRdb table lists in-frame clones only, not all of them. The sample includes about 180,000 clones, 89% of them seen just once. From germline, CDR1 is ENHRY and CDR2 SYGVKD. The CDR3 has 14 residues. V trimming: 6 bases; J trimming: 8 bases; junction bases outside the gene matches: 5. The data were taken from a study of blood T cell repertoires in COVID-19. On the study more broadly: The samples span acute and convalescent COVID-19 from the United States, Italy and Spain.

What was sequenced was PBMCs or T cells enriched from blood (not recorded which). The genes are TRBV10-3 and TRBJ2-1, with 12 nucleotides matching TRBD2. The clonotype was recovered from a woman between 35 and 50 years old with acute COVID-19. The CDR3 region is CAIRPGLAGDEQFF. As DNA, the CDR3 is TGTGCCATCAGACCGGGACTAGCGGGTGATGAGCAGTTCTTC.